This T cell receptor beta chain was recovered during a study of T cell responses to AZD1222 COVID-19 vaccine. Turning to the study itself: Pooling covered second doses at about 4 or about 12 weeks. The study's findings and limits: In a largely white British group with more females than males, clonal diversity was possibly underestimated. Spike-specific TCR breadth and depth went up after people got two AZD1222 doses.

In regard to this clone: The antigen remains unidentified.

From germline, CDR1 is LNHNV and CDR2 YYDKDF (reference sequence). The V and J ends lost 0 bases and 12 bases, in that order; junction bases with no gene match: 7. The CDR3 spans 14 residues. Some clones are missing from TCRdb's copy, which holds only in-frame ones; the method was immunoSEQ multiplex PCR. The profile shows 90,000 to 120,000 clones, 90% to 95% of them singletons. The clonotype originates from an adult in good health. The sample was peripheral blood, taken on day 0 of AZD1222 vaccination. The J gene is TRBJ1-4, the V gene TRBV15, with 7 bases identical to TRBD1. CDR3 coding DNA: TGTGCCACCAGCAGAGAGACAGGGTATAGCGAACTGTTTTTT. Its translation is CATSRETGYSELFF. The variable domain in full, with the rest retrieved from reference TRBV15 and TRBJ1-4, is DAMVIQNPRYQVTQFGKPVTLSCSQTLNHNVMYWYQQKSSQAPKLLFHYYDKDFNNEADTPDNFQSRRPNTSFCFLDIRSPGLGDTAMYLCATSRETGYSELFFGSGTQLSVL.